The clone carrying this T cell receptor (beta chain) showed up just a few times. Its matching antigen is unknown. Cultured CD4+ T cell DNA underwent sequencing with the Oncomine TCR Beta short-read assay. TCRdb recomputed calls from the PCR reads with MiXCR, one row per CDR3 protein. The data contain about 19,000 distinct CDR3 sequences, around three fifths of them singletons. The CDR3 spans 16 residues. V lost 5 bases to trimming and J lost 0 bases; unmatched junction nucleotides: 7. Per the germline V gene, CDR1 is MDHEN and CDR2 is SYDVKM. The sample is drawn from a study of vaccination and CD4 T cells after COVID-19. Study-wide points: No early post-infection timepoints were studied, and convalescent patients studied were relatively few.

Stated treatment: approximately nine-day PBMC culture with coronavirus spike peptide pools or control peptides (ViraFEST assay). The chain links TRBV28 to TRBJ1-1, with 9 bases matching TRBD1. The sample taken for sequencing was CD4+ T cells from blood, cultured in vitro. This sequence was found in a human donor who had recovered from COVID-19. DNA for the CDR3: TGTGCCAGCAGTCTAACAGGGGGCCAGATGAACACTGAAGCTTTCTTT. It yields the protein CASSLTGGQMNTEAFF.